The 21 T cell receptor beta chains given below trace back to one sample, sequenced in a study of T cells in Graves' hyperthyroidism and ophthalmopathy. RNA transcripts were the template for amplifying TCR beta CDR3 regions. With the HTBI primer set, the TCR CDR3 went through a first round of RT-PCR. MiXCR, run by TCRdb on the multiplex PCR reads, gives a single entry per CDR3 protein. This sample has a few hundred thousand distinct CDR3 sequences, with about 13% found just once. The sequenced material came from blood. These receptor sequences come from a woman between 40 and 55 years old with Graves' ophthalmopathy.

This clonotype showed up just a few times. The gene calls are TRBV20-1 and TRBJ2-7, with no clear D. Per germline, CDR1 DFQATT and CDR2 SNEGSKA (reference sequence). Trimming cost V 6 bases and J 2 bases, with 14 bases left between them. CDR3 length: 13 residues. The chain's CDR3 is CSASGRVAYEQYF. CDR3 bases: TGCAGTGCCTCGGGCAGAGTCGCCTACGAGCAGTACTTC.

This clonotype was detected many times. V is TRBV29-1 and J is TRBJ2-5, with D unclear. Germline V gives CDR1 SQVTM, CDR2 ANQGSEA. This CDR3 contains 10 residues. V dropped 7 bases and J dropped 5 bases, with 8 bases sitting between them. CDR3 DNA: TGCAGCGCCGAGGCCGAGACCCAGTACTTC. It translates to CSAEAETQYF. Combining the CDR3 with reference TRBV29-1 and TRBJ2-5 gives the whole variable domain SAVISQKPSRDICQRGTSLTIQCQVDSQVTMMFWYRQQPGQSLTLIATANQGSEATYESGFVIDKFPISRPNLTFSTLTVSNMSPEDSSIYLCSAEAETQYFGPGTRLLVL.

There are a few counts of this clonotype. V is TRBV18 and J is TRBJ2-2; D possibly matches TRBD1 or TRBD2 (5 bases each). The CDR3 totals 16 residues. Deletions cut 0 bases from V and 4 bases from J, with 12 bases between. Germline-derived CDR1 and CDR2 are KGHSH and LQKENI. This CDR3 is CASSPPGTSTTGELFF. The CDR3 DNA reads as TGTGCCAGCTCACCACCGGGGACCTCAACCACCGGGGAGCTGTTTTTT.

CDR3: CALPGQGNSPLHF. In DNA, the CDR3 is TGTGCCTTGCCGGGACAGGGAAATTCACCCCTCCACTTT. The V and J genes are TRBV30 and TRBJ1-6, with 9 nucleotides matching TRBD1. Germline-derived CDR1 and CDR2 are GTSNPN and SVGIG (reference sequence). V dropped 7 bases and J dropped 7; count of bases not matched to a gene: 5. The CDR3 has 13 residues.

J is TRBJ2-5 and V is TRBV7-8; D remains unclear. The V gene lost 2 bases and the J gene lost 2 bases, with 6 bases spanning the gap. Germline-derived CDR1 and CDR2 are SGHVS and FQNEAQ. CDR3 length: 13 amino acids. CDR3 sequence (DNA): TGTGCCAGCAGCTTACAACAGCAAGAGACCCAGTACTTC. Its protein product is CASSLQQQETQYF.

This clonotype was seen repeatedly, ten times or more. V gene TRBV20-1 combines with J gene TRBJ1-1, with D perhaps matching TRBD1 (6 bases). The ends were cut back, 1 base at V and 1 base at J, with 22 bases in the middle. This CDR3 spans 18 amino acids. From germline, CDR1 is DFQATT and CDR2 SNEGSKA (reference sequence). The CDR3 nucleotides read TGCAGTGCTAGAGGTTATTGGAGGCAGGGGCCCACGAACACTGAAGCTTTCTTT. Translated: CSARGYWRQGPTNTEAFF.

This clonotype was observed a few times. The chain employs TRBV20-1 and TRBJ1-6; 7 bases line up with TRBD1. The CDR3 contains 14 residues. With V trimmed by 5 bases and J by 3 bases, 4 bases remained unmatched. Germline V lookup: CDR1 DFQATT, CDR2 SNEGSKA (reference sequence). CDR3 nucleotides: TGCAGTGCTGGACAGGTCGTCTATAATTCACCCCTCCACTTT. It encodes CSAGQVVYNSPLHF.

Of note for this clonotype: This may be a read error, as it is one base from a much larger clone. The J gene is TRBJ1-2, the V gene TRBV13; 7 nucleotides line up with TRBD1. The germline V gene encodes CDR1 PRHDT and CDR2 FYEKMQ (reference sequence). The CDR3 sequence is 15 residues long. V gave up 3 bases and J gave up 6 bases; unmatched junction bases: 10. The CDR3 reads CASSLRRGQSDGYTF. In nucleotides, the CDR3 is TGTGCCAGCAGCTTGCGAAGGGGACAGAGCGATGGCTACACCTTC.

This clonotype was seen at least ten times. The rearrangement uses TRBV7-8 and TRBJ2-5; D not certain. Trimming took 1 base from V and 5 from J, leaving 14 bases between them. The germline V gene encodes CDR1 SGHVS and CDR2 FQNEAQ. The CDR3 totals 15 residues. CDR3 amino acids: CASSLGSGLEETQYF. The CDR3 DNA reads as TGTGCCAGCAGCTTAGGAAGTGGGTTAGAGGAGACCCAGTACTTC.

The rearrangement joins TRBV12-3 or TRBV12-4 to TRBJ2-1; TRBD1 matches at 12 bases. V was clipped by 6 bases and J by 7 bases; unmatched bases: 22. CDR3 length equals 20 residues. CDR3 in DNA: TGTGCCAGCAGCCAAGTGGGGACAGGGGGCCTAGGGTCCACCTTGAATGAGCAGTTCTTC. Encoded protein: CASSQVGTGGLGSTLNEQFF.

This clonotype was detected ten times or more. The rearrangement uses TRBV27 and TRBJ1-2; TRBD1 might be the D (5 bases). The CDR3 covers 13 residues. CDR1 is MNHEY, CDR2 SMNVEV, per germline (reference sequence). Trimming took 6 bases from V and 4 from J, leaving 12 bases between them. The CDR3 DNA follows: TGTGCCAGCAGCCAGGACAAGAGCTATGGCTACACCTTC. As protein: CASSQDKSYGYTF.

Many counts were recorded for this clonotype. The chain couples TRBV7-8 to TRBJ1-5, with a tentative D call TRBD1 (6 bases). Germline CDR1 reads SGHVS; CDR2 reads FQNEAQ. This CDR3 spans 15 amino acids. The V end was cut by 4 bases, the J end by 2 bases, with 12 bases between. CDR3 amino acids: CASSSLQGRNQPQHF. The CDR3 DNA sequence: TGTGCCAGCAGCTCGTTACAGGGACGCAATCAGCCCCAGCATTTT.

V and J are TRBV9 and TRBJ2-7, with D unclear. Germline V gives CDR1 SGDLS, CDR2 YYNGEE. The V gene lost 3 bases and the J gene lost 6 bases, with 13 bases spanning the gap. This CDR3 spans 13 amino acids. CDR3: CASSDRAQGEQYF. The DNA of the CDR3 is TGTGCCAGCAGCGACAGAGCACAAGGCGAGCAGTACTTC.

This clonotype was picked up many times. The CDR3 DNA is TGTGCCAGCAGACCCAACCTTGGACTCTCCGTCACCGGGGAGCTGTTTTTT. It is translated as CASRPNLGLSVTGELFF. The rearrangement uses TRBV2 and TRBJ2-2; possibly TRBD2 for D (5 bases). CDR1 is SNHLY and CDR2 is FYNNEI in the germline V gene. The CDR3 contains 17 residues. V lost 6 bases and J 4 bases, leaving 21 bases between the germline ends.

This clonotype was recorded many times. The rearrangement uses TRBV5-5 and TRBJ2-1; a possible D gene is TRBD2 (5 bases). Trimming took off 2 bases at V and 5 bases at J, with 20 bases between the two ends. The CDR3 is 17 residues long. Germline V gene sequence: CDR1 SGHKS, CDR2 YYEKEE (reference sequence). The CDR3, as DNA: TGTGCCAGCAGCTTAACCCGACGGGGAATCTACGACAATGAGCAGTTCTTC. This codes for CASSLTRRGIYDNEQFF.

As for this clonotype: The junction and the germline gene differ at one end; a read error may be behind it. The chain has TRBV12-5 and TRBJ1-5; D ambiguous. Germline V lookup: CDR1 LGHNT, CDR2 FRNRAP. The CDR3 has 14 residues. The CDR3 DNA reads as TGTGCTAGTGCCTCGGGGTCTAGCAACCAGCCCCAGCATTTT. Residues: CASASGSSNQPQHF.

This clonotype was seen only a few times. The chain has TRBV11-2 and TRBJ2-2; 8 bases map to TRBD1. V was clipped by 5 bases and J by 6 bases; unmatched bases: 11. Germline V gene sequence: CDR1 SGHAT, CDR2 FQNNGV. CDR3 length: 16 residues. The DNA for the CDR3 is TGTGCCAGCAGCAGACTCAGGGGGCGCATCCCCGGGGAGCTGTTTTTT. Translating it yields CASSRLRGRIPGELFF.

This clonotype showed up many times. The rearrangement joins TRBV2 to TRBJ2-3; TRBD1 matches 11 bases. V was pared by 7 bases and J by 3 bases, with 9 bases of the junction left unmatched. Germline CDR1 reads SNHLY; CDR2 reads FYNNEI. The CDR3 covers 16 residues. CDR3 sequence (DNA): TGTGCCAGCACTAACGGACAGGGGGCGCCGACAGATACGCAGTATTTT. It yields the protein CASTNGQGAPTDTQYF.

The chain couples TRBV4-1 to TRBJ2-3; perhaps D is TRBD1 or TRBD2 (6 bases each). The V and J ends lost 2 bases and 4 bases respectively, with 16 bases between them. The germline CDR1 and CDR2 sequences are MGHRA and YSYEKL. This CDR3 region has 16 residues. CDR3 protein: CASSQSFGGQSDTQYF. CDR3 nucleotides: TGCGCCAGCAGCCAAAGCTTTGGGGGGCAGTCAGATACGCAGTATTTT.

This clonotype was seen many times. The rearrangement links TRBV2 to TRBJ1-5; perhaps TRBD1 as D (5 bases). Germline V gene sequence: CDR1 SNHLY, CDR2 FYNNEI. The CDR3 is 13 residues long. V lost 7 bases to trimming and J lost 6 bases, with 13 bases between them. The CDR3 DNA sequence: TGTGCCAGCAACCAGGGTCAGGGTCAGCCCCAGCATTTT. Protein product: CASNQGQGQPQHF.

This clonotype was counted between two and nine times. The chain has TRBV29-1 and TRBJ2-1, with 10 bases lining up with TRBD2. The J segment lost 3 bases and the V segment lost 8 bases, leaving 7 bases of the junction unmatched. From germline, CDR1 is SQVTM and CDR2 ANQGSEA. The CDR3 has 14 residues. The CDR3 nucleotides read TGCAGCTCGGGGGGACTAGCGCGCTACAATGAGCAGTTCTTC. It translates to CSSGGLARYNEQFF.